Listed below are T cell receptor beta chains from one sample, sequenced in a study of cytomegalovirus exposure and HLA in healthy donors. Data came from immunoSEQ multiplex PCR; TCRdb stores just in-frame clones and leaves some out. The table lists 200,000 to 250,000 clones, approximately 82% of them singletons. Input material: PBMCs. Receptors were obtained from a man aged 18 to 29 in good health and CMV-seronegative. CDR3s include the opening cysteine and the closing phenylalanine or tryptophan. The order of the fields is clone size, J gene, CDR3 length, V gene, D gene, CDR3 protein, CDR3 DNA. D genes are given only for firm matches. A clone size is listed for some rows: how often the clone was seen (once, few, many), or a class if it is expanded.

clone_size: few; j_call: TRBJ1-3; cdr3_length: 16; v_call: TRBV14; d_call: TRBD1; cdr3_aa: CASSLLGQAGGNTIYF; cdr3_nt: TGTGCCAGCAGCCTTCTGGGACAGGCAGGAGGAAACACCATATATTTT
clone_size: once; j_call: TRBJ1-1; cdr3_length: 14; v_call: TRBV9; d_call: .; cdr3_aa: CASSVDGRGTEAFF; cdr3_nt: TGTGCCAGCAGCGTAGACGGGAGAGGTACTGAAGCTTTCTTT
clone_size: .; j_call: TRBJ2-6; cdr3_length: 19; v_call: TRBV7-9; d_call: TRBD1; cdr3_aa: CASSLVGRGLLSGANVLTF; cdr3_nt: TGTGCCAGCAGCTTAGTGGGTAGGGGGCTCCTCTCTGGGGCCAACGTCCTGACTTTC
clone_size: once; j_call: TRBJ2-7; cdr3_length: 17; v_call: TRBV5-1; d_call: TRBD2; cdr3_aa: CASSLGLAGVPSYEQYF; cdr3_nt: TGCGCCAGCAGCTTGGGACTAGCGGGAGTCCCCTCCTACGAGCAGTACTTC
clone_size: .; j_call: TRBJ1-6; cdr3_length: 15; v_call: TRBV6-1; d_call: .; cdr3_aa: CASRTDSTYNSPLHF; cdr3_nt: TGTGCCAGCAGGACGGACAGCACTTATAATTCACCCCTCCACTTT
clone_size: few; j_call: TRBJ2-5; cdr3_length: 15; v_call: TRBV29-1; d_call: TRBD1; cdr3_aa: CSVDVGQGRGETQYF; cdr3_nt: TGCAGCGTTGATGTGGGACAGGGGAGAGGAGAGACCCAGTACTTC
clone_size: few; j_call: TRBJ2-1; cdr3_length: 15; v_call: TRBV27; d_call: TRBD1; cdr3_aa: CASSKTGVLMNEQFF; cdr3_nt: TGTGCCAGCTCCAAGACAGGGGTATTAATGAATGAGCAGTTCTTC
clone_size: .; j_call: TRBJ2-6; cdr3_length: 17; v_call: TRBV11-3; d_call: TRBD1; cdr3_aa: CASSLGQGFPGANVLTF; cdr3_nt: TGTGCCAGCAGCTTAGGACAGGGGTTTCCTGGGGCCAACGTCCTGACTTTC
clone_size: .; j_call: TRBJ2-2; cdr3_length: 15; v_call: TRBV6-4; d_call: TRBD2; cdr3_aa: CASSEATSETGELFF; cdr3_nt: TGTGCCAGCAGTGAAGCGACTAGCGAGACCGGGGAGCTGTTTTTT
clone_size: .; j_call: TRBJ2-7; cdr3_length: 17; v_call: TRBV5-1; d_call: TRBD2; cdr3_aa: CASRRGAGGPEAYEQYF; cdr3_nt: TGCGCCAGCCGAAGAGGCGCGGGAGGACCGGAAGCCTACGAGCAGTACTTC
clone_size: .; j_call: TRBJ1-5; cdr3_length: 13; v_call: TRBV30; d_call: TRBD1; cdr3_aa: CAWDRGSNQPQHF; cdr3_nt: TGTGCCTGGGACAGGGGCAGCAATCAGCCCCAGCATTTT
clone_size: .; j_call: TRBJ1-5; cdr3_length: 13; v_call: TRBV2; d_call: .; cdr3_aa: CASRTGLNQPQHF; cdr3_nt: TGTGCCAGCAGAACAGGGCTCAATCAGCCCCAGCATTTT
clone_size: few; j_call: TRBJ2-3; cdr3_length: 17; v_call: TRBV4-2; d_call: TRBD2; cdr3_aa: CASSQGTSNPATDTQYF; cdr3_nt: TGTGCCAGCAGCCAAGGGACTAGCAACCCCGCCACAGATACGCAGTATTTT
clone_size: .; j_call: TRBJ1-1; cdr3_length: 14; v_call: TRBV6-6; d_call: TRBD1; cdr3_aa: CASTLRDSYTEAFF; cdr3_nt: TGTGCCAGCACCCTGAGGGACAGCTACACTGAAGCTTTCTTT
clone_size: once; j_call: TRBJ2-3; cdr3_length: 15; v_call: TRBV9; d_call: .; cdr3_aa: CASSVGQLYTDTQYF; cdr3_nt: TGTGCCAGCAGCGTAGGTCAACTTTACACAGATACGCAGTATTTT
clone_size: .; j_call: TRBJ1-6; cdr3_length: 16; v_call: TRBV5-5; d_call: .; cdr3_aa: CASRGLRQDYNSPLHF; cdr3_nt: TGTGCCAGCAGAGGACTCAGGCAGGACTATAATTCACCCCTCCACTTT
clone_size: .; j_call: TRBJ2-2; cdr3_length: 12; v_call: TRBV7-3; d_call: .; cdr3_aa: CASSPDSGELFF; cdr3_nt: TGTGCCAGCAGCCCCGATAGTGGGGAGCTGTTTTTT
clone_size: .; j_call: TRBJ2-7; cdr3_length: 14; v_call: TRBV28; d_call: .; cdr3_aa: CASSYRKGRREQYF; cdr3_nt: TGTGCCAGCAGCTACAGGAAGGGTCGTCGCGAGCAGTACTTC
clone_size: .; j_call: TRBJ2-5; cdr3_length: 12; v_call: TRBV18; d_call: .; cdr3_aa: CASSPSQETQYF; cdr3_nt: TGTGCCAGCTCACCCAGCCAAGAGACCCAGTACTTC
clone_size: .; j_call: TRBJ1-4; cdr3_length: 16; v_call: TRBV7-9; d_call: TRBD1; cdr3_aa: CSSSFTGQEHNEKLFF; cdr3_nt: TGTTCCAGCAGCTTTACCGGACAGGAACATAATGAAAAACTGTTTTTT
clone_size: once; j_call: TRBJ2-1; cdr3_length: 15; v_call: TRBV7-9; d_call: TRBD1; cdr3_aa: CASSLAITGADEQFF; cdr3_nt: TGTGCCAGCAGCTTGGCCATTACAGGGGCGGATGAGCAGTTCTTC
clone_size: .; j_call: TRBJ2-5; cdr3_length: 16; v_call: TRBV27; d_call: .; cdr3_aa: CASSLVGPGPIETQYF; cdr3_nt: TGTGCCAGCAGTTTAGTCGGTCCAGGCCCAATAGAGACCCAGTACTTC
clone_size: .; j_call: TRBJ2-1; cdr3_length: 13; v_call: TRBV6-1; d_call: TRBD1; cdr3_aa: CASSPLQGGEQFF; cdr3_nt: TGTGCCAGCAGTCCCCTACAGGGGGGTGAGCAGTTCTTC
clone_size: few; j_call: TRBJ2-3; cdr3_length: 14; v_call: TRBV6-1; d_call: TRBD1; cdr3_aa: CASRTGGAADTQYF; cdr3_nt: TGTGCCAGCAGAACAGGGGGCGCGGCAGATACGCAGTATTTT
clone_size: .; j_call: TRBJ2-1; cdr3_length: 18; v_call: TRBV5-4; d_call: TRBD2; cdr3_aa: CASSRWGLAAPSYNEQFF; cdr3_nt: TGTGCCAGCAGCCGCTGGGGACTAGCGGCCCCCTCCTACAATGAGCAGTTCTTC
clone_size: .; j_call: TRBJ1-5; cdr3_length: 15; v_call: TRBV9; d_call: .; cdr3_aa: CASSVGGGGNQPQHF; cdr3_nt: TGTGCCAGCAGCGTAGGAGGTGGAGGGAATCAGCCCCAGCATTTT
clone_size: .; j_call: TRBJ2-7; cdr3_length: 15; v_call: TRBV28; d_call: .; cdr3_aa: CASSLVGGGTYEQYF; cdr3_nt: TGTGCCAGCAGTTTAGTCGGAGGAGGCACCTACGAGCAGTACTTC
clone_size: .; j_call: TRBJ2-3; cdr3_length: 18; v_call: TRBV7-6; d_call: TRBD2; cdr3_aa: CASSLAYGLAGGTDTQYF; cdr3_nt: TGTGCCAGCAGCTTAGCCTACGGACTAGCGGGAGGTACAGATACGCAGTATTTT
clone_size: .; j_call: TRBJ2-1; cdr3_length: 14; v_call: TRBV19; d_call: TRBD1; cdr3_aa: CASSDGTGNNEQFF; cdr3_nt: TGTGCCAGTAGTGACGGGACAGGAAACAATGAGCAGTTCTTC
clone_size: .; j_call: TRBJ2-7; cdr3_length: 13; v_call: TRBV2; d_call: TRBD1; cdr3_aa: CASSRDRGDEQYF; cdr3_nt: TGTGCCAGCAGTCGGGACAGGGGTGACGAGCAGTACTTC
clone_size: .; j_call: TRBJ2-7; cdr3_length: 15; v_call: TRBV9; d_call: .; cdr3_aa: CASSPRQQVLYEQYF; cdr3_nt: TGTGCCAGCAGCCCTCGACAGCAGGTTCTCTACGAGCAGTACTTC
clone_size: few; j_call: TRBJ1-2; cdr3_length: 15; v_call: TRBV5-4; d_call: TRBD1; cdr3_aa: CASTRNIGTAYGYTF; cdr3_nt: TGTGCCAGCACAAGAAATATAGGGACAGCATATGGCTACACCTTC
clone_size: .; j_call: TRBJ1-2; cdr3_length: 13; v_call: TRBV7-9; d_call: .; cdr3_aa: CASSLPGSYGYTF; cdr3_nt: TGTGCCAGCAGCTTACCGGGGTCCTATGGCTACACCTTC
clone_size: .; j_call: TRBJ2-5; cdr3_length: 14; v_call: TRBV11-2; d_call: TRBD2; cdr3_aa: CASSFAGGQETQYF; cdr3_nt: TGTGCCAGCAGCTTCGCGGGAGGGCAAGAGACCCAGTACTTC
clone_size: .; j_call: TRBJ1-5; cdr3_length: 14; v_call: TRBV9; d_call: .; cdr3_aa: CASSVEGGNQPQHF; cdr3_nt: TGTGCCAGCAGCGTAGAAGGGGGCAATCAGCCCCAGCATTTT
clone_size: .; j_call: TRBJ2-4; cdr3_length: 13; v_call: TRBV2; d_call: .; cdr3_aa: CASMRTSENIQYF; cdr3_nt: TGTGCCAGCATGCGCACCTCCGAAAACATTCAGTACTTC
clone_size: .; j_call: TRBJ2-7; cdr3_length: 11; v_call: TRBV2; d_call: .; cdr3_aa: CASMPGVEQYF; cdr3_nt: TGTGCCAGCATGCCCGGGGTCGAGCAGTACTTC
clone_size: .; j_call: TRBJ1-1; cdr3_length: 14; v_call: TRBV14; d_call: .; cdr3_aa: CASSQWVGVGEAFF; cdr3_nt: TGTGCCAGCAGCCAATGGGTAGGGGTCGGGGAAGCTTTCTTT
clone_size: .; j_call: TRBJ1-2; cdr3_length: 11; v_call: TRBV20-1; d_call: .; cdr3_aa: CSALQGYFYTF; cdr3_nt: TGCAGTGCCCTTCAGGGCTACTTCTACACCTTC
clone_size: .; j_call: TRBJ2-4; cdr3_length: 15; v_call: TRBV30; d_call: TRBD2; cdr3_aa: CAWSRPGGGQNIQYF; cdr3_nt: TGTGCCTGGAGTCGCCCGGGGGGGGGTCAAAACATTCAGTACTTC
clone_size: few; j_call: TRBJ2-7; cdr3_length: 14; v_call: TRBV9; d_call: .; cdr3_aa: CASSVGGDSYEQYF; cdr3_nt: TGTGCCAGCAGCGTAGGGGGGGATTCCTACGAGCAGTACTTC
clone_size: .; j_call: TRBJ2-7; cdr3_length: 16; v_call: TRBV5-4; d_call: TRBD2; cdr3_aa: CASSPPGLAGRDEQYF; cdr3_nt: TGTGCCAGCAGCCCTCCGGGACTAGCGGGTCGGGATGAGCAGTACTTC
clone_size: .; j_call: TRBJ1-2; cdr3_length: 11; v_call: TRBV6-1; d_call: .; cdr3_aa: CATRTNYGYTF; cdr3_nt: TGTGCCACCCGTACTAACTATGGCTACACCTTC
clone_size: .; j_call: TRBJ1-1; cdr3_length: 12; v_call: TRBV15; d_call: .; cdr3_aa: CATQQVNTEAFF; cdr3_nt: TGTGCCACGCAACAAGTGAACACTGAAGCTTTCTTT
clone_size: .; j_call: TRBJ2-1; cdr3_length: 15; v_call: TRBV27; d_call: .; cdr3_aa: CASRVVGGQGNEQFF; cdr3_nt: TGTGCCAGCCGTGTGGTCGGCGGACAAGGAAATGAGCAGTTCTTC
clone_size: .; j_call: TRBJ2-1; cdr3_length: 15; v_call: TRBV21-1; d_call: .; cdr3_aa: CASSPRTEVYNEQFF; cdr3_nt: TGTGCCAGCAGCCCCCGGACAGAGGTCTACAATGAGCAGTTCTTC
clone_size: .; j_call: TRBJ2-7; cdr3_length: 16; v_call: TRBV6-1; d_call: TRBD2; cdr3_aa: CASSGRGAGGPYEQYF; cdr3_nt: TGTGCCAGCAGTGGCCGGGGGGCGGGAGGGCCCTACGAGCAGTACTTC
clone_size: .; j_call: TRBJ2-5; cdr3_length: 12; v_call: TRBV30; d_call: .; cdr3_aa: CAWRESLETQYF; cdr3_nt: TGTGCCTGGCGGGAGTCCTTGGAGACCCAGTACTTC
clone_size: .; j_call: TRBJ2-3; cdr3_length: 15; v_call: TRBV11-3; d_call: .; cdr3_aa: CASSWRGRETDTQYF; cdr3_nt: TGTGCCAGCAGCTGGAGGGGGCGCGAAACAGATACGCAGTATTTT
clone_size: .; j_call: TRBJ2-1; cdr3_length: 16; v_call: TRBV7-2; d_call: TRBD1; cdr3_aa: CASSPGTGGVYNEQFF; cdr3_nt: TGTGCCAGCAGCCCGGGGACAGGGGGCGTATACAATGAGCAGTTCTTC
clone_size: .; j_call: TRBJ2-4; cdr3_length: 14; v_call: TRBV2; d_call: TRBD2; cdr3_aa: CASSKLAGVNIQYF; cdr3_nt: TGTGCCAGCAGTAAACTAGCGGGAGTAAACATTCAGTACTTC
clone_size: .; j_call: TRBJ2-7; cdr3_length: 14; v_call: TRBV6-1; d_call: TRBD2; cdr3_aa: CASSARLAGAEQYF; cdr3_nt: TGTGCCAGCAGTGCAAGACTAGCGGGAGCCGAGCAGTACTTC
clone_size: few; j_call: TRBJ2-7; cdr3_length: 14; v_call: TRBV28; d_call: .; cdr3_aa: CASRTQNSFYEQYF; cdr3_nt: TGTGCCAGCAGAACCCAGAACAGTTTTTACGAGCAGTACTTC
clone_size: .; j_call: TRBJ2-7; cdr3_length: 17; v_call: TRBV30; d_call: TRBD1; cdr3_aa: CASLHRGSTKLSYEQYF; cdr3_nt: TGTGCCTCACTCCACAGGGGGTCCACCAAACTCTCCTACGAGCAGTACTTC
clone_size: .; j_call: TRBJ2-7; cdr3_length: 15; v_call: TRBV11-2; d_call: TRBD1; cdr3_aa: CASSAAGTGTYEQYF; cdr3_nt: TGTGCCAGCAGCGCTGCCGGGACAGGGACCTACGAGCAGTACTTC